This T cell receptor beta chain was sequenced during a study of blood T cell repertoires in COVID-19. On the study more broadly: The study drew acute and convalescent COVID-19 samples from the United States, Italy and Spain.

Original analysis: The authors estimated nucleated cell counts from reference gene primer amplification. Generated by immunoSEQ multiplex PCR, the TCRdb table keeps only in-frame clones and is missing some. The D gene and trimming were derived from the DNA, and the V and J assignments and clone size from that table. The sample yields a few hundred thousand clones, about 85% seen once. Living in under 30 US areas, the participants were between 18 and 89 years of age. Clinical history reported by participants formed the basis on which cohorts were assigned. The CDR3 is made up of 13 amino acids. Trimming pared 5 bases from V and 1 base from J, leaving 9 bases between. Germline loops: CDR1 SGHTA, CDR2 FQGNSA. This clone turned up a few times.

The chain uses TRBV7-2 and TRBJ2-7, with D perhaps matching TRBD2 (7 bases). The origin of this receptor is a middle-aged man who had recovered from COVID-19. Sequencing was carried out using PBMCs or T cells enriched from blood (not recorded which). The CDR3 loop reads CASSKGGSYEQYF. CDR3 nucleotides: TGTGCCAGCAGCAAGGGGGGGTCCTACGAGCAGTACTTC.